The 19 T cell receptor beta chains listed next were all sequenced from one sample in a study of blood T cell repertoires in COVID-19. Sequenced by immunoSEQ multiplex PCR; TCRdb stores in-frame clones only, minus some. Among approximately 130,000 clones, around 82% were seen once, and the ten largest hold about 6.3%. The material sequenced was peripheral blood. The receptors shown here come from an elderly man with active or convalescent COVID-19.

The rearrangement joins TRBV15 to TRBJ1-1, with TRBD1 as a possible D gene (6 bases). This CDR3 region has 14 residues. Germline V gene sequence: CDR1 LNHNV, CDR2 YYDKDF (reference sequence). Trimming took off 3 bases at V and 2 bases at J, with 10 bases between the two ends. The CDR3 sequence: CATSRGHQNTEAFF. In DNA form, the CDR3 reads TGTGCCACCAGCAGGGGACACCAAAACACTGAAGCTTTCTTT.

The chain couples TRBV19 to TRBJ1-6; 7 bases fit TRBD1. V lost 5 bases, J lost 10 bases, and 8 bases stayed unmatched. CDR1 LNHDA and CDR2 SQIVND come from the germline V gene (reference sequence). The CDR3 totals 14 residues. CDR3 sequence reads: CASSPPQGVSPLHF. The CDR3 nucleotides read TGTGCCAGTAGTCCCCCGCAGGGGGTATCACCCCTCCACTTT.

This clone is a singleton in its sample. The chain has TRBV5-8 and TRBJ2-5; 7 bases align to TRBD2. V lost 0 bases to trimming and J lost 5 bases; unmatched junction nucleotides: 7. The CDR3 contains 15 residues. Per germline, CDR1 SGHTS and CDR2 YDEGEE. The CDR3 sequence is CASSLGTREGETQYF. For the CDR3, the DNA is TGTGCCAGCAGCTTGGGTACCAGGGAGGGGGAGACCCAGTACTTC.

The CDR3 here is CASSFTSGGASNTGELFF. The CDR3 nucleotides are TGTGCCAGCAGCTTCACTAGCGGGGGCGCCTCGAACACCGGGGAGCTGTTTTTT. The gene calls are TRBV7-2 and TRBJ2-2; 11 positions match TRBD2. CDR3 length: 18 residues. Germline lookup yields CDR1 SGHTA and CDR2 FQGNSA. Losses at the gene ends were 3 bases for V and 0 bases for J; bases not matched to a gene: 6.

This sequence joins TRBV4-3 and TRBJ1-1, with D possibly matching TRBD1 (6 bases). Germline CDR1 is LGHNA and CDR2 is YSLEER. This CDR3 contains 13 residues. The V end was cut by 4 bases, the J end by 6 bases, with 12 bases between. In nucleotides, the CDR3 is TGCGCCAGCAGCCTGGCAGGGGTGGCTGAAGCTTTCTTT. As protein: CASSLAGVAEAFF.

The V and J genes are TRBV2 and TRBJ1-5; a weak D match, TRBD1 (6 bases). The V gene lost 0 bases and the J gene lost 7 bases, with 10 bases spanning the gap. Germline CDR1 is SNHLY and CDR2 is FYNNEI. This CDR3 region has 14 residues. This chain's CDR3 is CASSEATGSQPQHF. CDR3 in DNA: TGTGCCAGCAGTGAAGCCACAGGGAGCCAGCCCCAGCATTTT.

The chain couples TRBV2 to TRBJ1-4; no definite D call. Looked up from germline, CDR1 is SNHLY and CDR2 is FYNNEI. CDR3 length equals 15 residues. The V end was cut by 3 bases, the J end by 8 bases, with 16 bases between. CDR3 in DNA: TGTGCCAGCAGTGATTCTGTCAGGTGGGAGGAAAAACTGTTTTTT. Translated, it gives CASSDSVRWEEKLFF.

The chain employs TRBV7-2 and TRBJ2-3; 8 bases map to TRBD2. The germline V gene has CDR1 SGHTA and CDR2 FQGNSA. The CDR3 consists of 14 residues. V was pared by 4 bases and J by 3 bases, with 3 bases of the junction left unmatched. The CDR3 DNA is TGTGCCAGCAGCTGGGCGGGGGGAACAGATACGCAGTATTTT. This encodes CASSWAGGTDTQYF.

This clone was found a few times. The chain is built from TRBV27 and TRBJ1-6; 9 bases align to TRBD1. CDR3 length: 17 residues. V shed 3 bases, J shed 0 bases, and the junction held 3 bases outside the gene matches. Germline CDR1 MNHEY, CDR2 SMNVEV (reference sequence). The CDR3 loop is CASSFGTGNSYNSPLHF. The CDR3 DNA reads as TGTGCCAGCAGTTTTGGGACAGGGAACTCCTATAATTCACCCCTCCACTTT.

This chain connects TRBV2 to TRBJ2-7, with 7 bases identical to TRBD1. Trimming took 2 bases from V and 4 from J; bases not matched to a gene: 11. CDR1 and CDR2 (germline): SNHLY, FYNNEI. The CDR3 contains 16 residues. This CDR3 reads CASSEFEGALNYEQYF. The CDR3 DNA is TGTGCCAGCAGTGAATTTGAGGGGGCCCTAAATTACGAGCAGTACTTC.

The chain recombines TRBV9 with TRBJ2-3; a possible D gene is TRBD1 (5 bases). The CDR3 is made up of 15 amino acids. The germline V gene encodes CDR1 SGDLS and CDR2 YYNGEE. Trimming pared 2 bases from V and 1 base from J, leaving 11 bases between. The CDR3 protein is CASSVFGAGTDTQYF. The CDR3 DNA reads TGTGCCAGCAGCGTCTTTGGGGCGGGCACAGATACGCAGTATTTT.

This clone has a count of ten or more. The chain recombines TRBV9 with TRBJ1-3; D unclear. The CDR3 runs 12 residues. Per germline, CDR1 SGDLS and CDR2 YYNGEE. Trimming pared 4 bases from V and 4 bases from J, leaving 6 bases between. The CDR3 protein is CASSPRGNTIYF. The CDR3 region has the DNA TGTGCCAGCAGCCCCCGGGGAAACACCATATATTTT.

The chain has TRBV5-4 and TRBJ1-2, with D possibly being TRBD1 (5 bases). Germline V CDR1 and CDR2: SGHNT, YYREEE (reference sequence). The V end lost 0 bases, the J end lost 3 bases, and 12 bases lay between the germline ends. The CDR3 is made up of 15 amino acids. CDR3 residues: CASSLAATEHYGYTF. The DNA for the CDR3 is TGTGCCAGCAGCTTGGCGGCGACAGAGCACTATGGCTACACCTTC.

DNA of the CDR3: TGCAGCGTTGGGGGATCTGACAGGGTGGGGAACACCATATATTTT. It codes for CSVGGSDRVGNTIYF. J is TRBJ1-3 and V is TRBV29-1; TRBD1 aligns across 7 bases. Per the germline V gene, CDR1 is SQVTM and CDR2 is ANQGSEA. J gave up 7 bases and V 4 bases, and 13 bases lay outside the gene matches. The CDR3 is 15 amino acids.

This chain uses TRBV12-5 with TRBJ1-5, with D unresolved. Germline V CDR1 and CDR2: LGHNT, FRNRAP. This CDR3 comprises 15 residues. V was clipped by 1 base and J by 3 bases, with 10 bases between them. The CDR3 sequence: CASGLGEGFNQPQHF. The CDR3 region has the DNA TGTGCTAGTGGTTTGGGGGAGGGATTCAATCAGCCCCAGCATTTT.

The CDR3: CASSQDRGGYNEQFF. As DNA, the CDR3 is TGTGCCAGCAGCCAAGACCGGGGGGGGTACAATGAGCAGTTCTTC. The chain couples TRBV3-1 (or the pseudogene TRBV3-2) to TRBJ2-1; 8 bases are shared with TRBD2. Germline V CDR1 and CDR2: LGHDT, YNNKEL (reference sequence). CDR3 size: 15 residues. Losses at the gene ends were 0 bases for V and 4 bases for J; bases not matched to a gene: 2.

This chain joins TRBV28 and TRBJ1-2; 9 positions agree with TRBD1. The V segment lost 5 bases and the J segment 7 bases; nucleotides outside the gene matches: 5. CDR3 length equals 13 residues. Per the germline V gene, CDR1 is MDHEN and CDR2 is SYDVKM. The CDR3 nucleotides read TGTGCCAGCAGTATGACAGGGGGTCGTGGCTACACCTTC. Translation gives CASSMTGGRGYTF.

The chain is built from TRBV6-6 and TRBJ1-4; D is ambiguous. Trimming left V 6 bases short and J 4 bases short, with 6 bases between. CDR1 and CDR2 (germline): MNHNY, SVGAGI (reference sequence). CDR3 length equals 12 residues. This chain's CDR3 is CASRGDNEKLFF. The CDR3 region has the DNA TGTGCCAGCAGGGGCGATAATGAAAAACTGTTTTTT.

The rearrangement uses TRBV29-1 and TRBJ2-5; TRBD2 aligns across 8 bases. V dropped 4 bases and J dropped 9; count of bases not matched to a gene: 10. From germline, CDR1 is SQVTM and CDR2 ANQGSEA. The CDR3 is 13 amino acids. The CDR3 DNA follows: TGCAGCGTTGGCCCGGGGGGGGAGACGGCCCAGTACTTC. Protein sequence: CSVGPGGETAQYF. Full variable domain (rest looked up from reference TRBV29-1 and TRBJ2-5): SAVISQKPSRDICQRGTSLTIQCQVDSQVTMMFWYRQQPGQSLTLIATANQGSEATYESGFVIDKFPISRPNLTFSTLTVSNMSPEDSSIYLCSVGPGGETAQYFGPGTRLLVL.